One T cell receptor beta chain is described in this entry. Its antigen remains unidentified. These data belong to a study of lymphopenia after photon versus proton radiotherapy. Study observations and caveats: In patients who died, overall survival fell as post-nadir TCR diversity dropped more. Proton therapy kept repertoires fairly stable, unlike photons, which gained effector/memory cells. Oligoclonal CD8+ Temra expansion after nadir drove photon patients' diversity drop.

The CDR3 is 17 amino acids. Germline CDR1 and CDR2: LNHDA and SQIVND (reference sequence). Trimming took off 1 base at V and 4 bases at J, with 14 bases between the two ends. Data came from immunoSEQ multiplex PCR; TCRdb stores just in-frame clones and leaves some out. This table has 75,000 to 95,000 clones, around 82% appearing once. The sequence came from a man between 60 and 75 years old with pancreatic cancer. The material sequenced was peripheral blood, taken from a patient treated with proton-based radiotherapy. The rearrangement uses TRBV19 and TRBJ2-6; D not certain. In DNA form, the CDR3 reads TGTGCCAGTAGTATAGCCAGCCCCGCTCTAGGGGCCAACGTCCTGACTTTC. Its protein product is CASSIASPALGANVLTF. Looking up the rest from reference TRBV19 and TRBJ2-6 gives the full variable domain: DGGITQSPKYLFRKEGQNVTLSCEQNLNHDAMYWYRQDPGQGLRLIYYSQIVNDFQKGDIAEGYSVSREKKESFPLTVTSAQKNPTAFYLCASSIASPALGANVLTFGAGSRLTVL.